This entry concerns a single T cell receptor (beta chain). The antigen is undetermined. The data were taken from a study of vaccination effects on CD4 cells after COVID-19. Study-level background: Post-vaccine draws lagged the second dose by a median of 72 days.

Before sequencing took place, the ViraFEST assay used viral peptide pools to expand antigen-specific CD4+ T cells. CD4+ T cell isolation took place after 10 days of culture. Two doses of either BNT162b2 or mRNA-1273 were given to each participant. Cultivation was performed at approximately 2.1 million PBMC per well with roughly 9.2 IU/ml IL-2 and 10 ug/ml peptides added. Cells had half their medium changed to IL-2 medium on days 3 and 7. Germline V gene sequence: CDR1 GTSNPN, CDR2 SVGIG (reference sequence). The length of the CDR3 is 15 residues. V dropped 3 bases and J dropped 5 bases, with 16 bases sitting between them. Generated by immunoSEQ multiplex PCR, the TCRdb table keeps only in-frame clones and is missing some. This sample has approximately 30,000 clones, with 83% found just once.

This rearrangement joins TRBV30 to TRBJ1-4; D call uncertain. The clonotype originates from a human donor who received a COVID-19 vaccine. Some clones in this sample may be carry-over from other donors' samples. The sequencing used CD4+ T cells from PBMCs cultured with HCoV-NL63 spike peptides, collected after COVID-19 vaccination. The CDR3 DNA follows: TGTGCCTGGAGGACCCCAGGACCTCCGAATGAAAAACTGTTTTTT. It codes for CAWRTPGPPNEKLFF.